The 32 T cell receptor beta chains below come from one sample, sequenced in a study of blood T cell repertoires in COVID-19. TCRdb's copy holds only in-frame clones and misses some; the assay was immunoSEQ multiplex PCR. The sample carries 90,000 to 100,000 clones, around 85% recorded once. The sequenced sample consisted of peripheral blood. Receptors were obtained from a man aged 60 to 69 with acute or convalescent COVID-19.

Here the CDR3 DNA reads TGTGCCAGCTCAAGGGCGGGAGAGGAAGATGAGCAGTTCTTC. This gives the protein CASSRAGEEDEQFF. The chain combines TRBV18 with TRBJ2-1, with 7 positions matching TRBD2. CDR1 and CDR2 (germline): KGHSH, LQKENI. V gave up 5 bases and J gave up 8 bases; unmatched junction bases: 9. The CDR3 extends over 14 amino acids.

The V call is TRBV30, the J call TRBJ1-3, with a weak D call TRBD1 (5 bases). This CDR3 is 14 amino acids long. V shed 4 bases and J shed 0 bases, with 10 bases lying between them. Germline V gene lookup returns CDR1 GTSNPN and CDR2 SVGIG (reference sequence). The CDR3 sequence is CAWTGGYSGNTIYF. The CDR3 coding sequence is TGTGCCTGGACGGGGGGGTACTCTGGAAACACCATATATTTT.

The chain combines TRBV14 with TRBJ2-1; tentatively, D is TRBD1 (6 bases). Germline CDR1 SGHDN, CDR2 FVKESK. This CDR3 is 13 amino acids long. The germline V and J ends were trimmed by 5 bases and 9 bases, with 14 bases remaining between them. This CDR3 reads CASSAETGIEQFF. CDR3 bases: TGTGCCAGCAGCGCCGAAACAGGGATTGAGCAGTTCTTC.

V usage is TRBV11-2 and J usage is TRBJ2-3, with TRBD2 identical over 11 bases. The trim removed 5 bases at V and 4 bases at J, leaving 11 bases unmatched. The CDR3 extends over 17 amino acids. The germline gives CDR1 SGHAT, CDR2 FQNNGV. In DNA, the CDR3 is TGTGCCAGCAGCCCCGACCTAGCGGGAGGAGGCGCAGATACGCAGTATTTT. Translation gives CASSPDLAGGGADTQYF. The full variable domain, in which reference TRBV11-2 and TRBJ2-3 provide the parts outside the CDR3, is EAGVAQSPRYKIIEKRQSVAFWCNPISGHATLYWYQQILGQGPKLLIQFQNNGVVDDSQLPKDRFSAERLKGVDSTLKIQPAKLEDSAVYLCASSPDLAGGGADTQYFGPGTRLTVL.

The gene calls are TRBV25-1 and TRBJ1-5, with 7 bases lining up with TRBD1. Germline V CDR1 and CDR2: MGHDK, SYGVNS. The CDR3 length is 14 residues. Losses at the gene ends were 3 bases for V and 6 bases for J; bases not matched to a gene: 5. Here the CDR3 DNA reads TGTGCCAGCAGTGAGACAGGGAGAACTCAGCCCCAGCATTTT. Its protein is CASSETGRTQPQHF.

Concerning this clone: One end of the junction fails to match germline, which may point to a read error. This chain connects TRBV28 to TRBJ1-4, with 10 bases that match TRBD1. Germline V gene lookup returns CDR1 MDHEN and CDR2 SYDVKM. The CDR3 covers 13 residues. The CDR3 is CASSSLLDRGTAF. In DNA form, the CDR3 reads TGTGCCAGCAGTTCTCTACTGGACAGGGGGACGGCATTT.

The CDR3 sequence is CASSRSGTDSYEQYF. The CDR3 nucleotides read TGTGCCAGTAGTAGATCCGGGACAGACTCCTACGAGCAGTACTTC. This chain uses TRBV19 with TRBJ2-7, with 7 positions matching TRBD1. CDR1 and CDR2 (germline): LNHDA, SQIVND (reference sequence). The ends lost 4 bases at V and 0 bases at J; junction bases unmatched: 6. The CDR3 spans 15 residues.

Comment on this clone: A junction boundary mismatches the germline segment, possibly from a read error. The rearrangement joins TRBV6-5 to TRBJ1-1, with a tentative D call TRBD1 (5 bases). The CDR3 has 11 amino acids. The germline V gene has CDR1 MNHEY and CDR2 SVGAGI. CDR3 in DNA: TGTGCCAGCAGCGAGGACACTGGAGCTTTCTTT. Protein product: CASSEDTGAFF.

The sample holds a few counts of this clone. This rearrangement joins TRBV6-6 to TRBJ1-5; D unclear. In germline, CDR1 is MNHNY, CDR2 SVGAGI (reference sequence). Deletions cut 5 bases from V and 1 base from J, with 6 bases between. This CDR3 comprises 13 residues. The CDR3 region has the DNA TGTGCCAGCAGTCCTAAGAGCAATCAGCCCCAGCATTTT. Protein sequence: CASSPKSNQPQHF.

The chain carries TRBV6-2 or TRBV6-3 and TRBJ2-5; maybe TRBD2 (5 bases). The CDR3 has 14 amino acids. Germline V CDR1 and CDR2: MNHEY, SVGEGT. With 3 bases removed from V and 4 bases from J, the gap between germline ends came to 12 bases. The CDR3 bases are TGTGCCAGCAGTTATTCCCGGACTCCAGAGACCCAGTACTTC. Translation gives CASSYSRTPETQYF.

The table lists this clone with a count of one. J is TRBJ2-2 and V is TRBV7-9; D might be TRBD2 (6 bases). In germline, CDR1 is SEHNR, CDR2 FQNEAQ (reference sequence). The V gene lost 5 bases and the J gene lost 0 bases, with 13 bases spanning the gap. This CDR3 is built from 16 residues. This chain's CDR3 is CASSRGEAPNTGELFF. The DNA for the CDR3 is TGTGCCAGCAGCCGCGGGGAAGCGCCGAACACCGGGGAGCTGTTTTTT.

The rearrangement links TRBV25-1 to TRBJ1-2; possible D gene TRBD1, 6 bases. The CDR3 is made up of 13 amino acids. Per germline, CDR1 MGHDK and CDR2 SYGVNS. The V gene lost 2 bases and the J gene lost 6 bases, with 10 bases spanning the gap. DNA for the CDR3: TGTGCCAGCAGTGAAAGGGGGAGTCATGGCTACACCTTC. Translation gives CASSERGSHGYTF.

This chain connects TRBV5-8 to TRBJ1-2, with 11 bases matching TRBD1. The CDR3 loop spans 15 amino acids. Germline values: CDR1 SGHTS, CDR2 YDEGEE. V shed 4 bases and J 4 bases; nucleotides not matched to a gene: 6. CDR3 sequence reads: CASSHRTGGSYGYTF. DNA of the CDR3: TGTGCCAGCAGCCACCGGACAGGGGGCAGCTATGGCTACACCTTC.

The chain uses TRBV5-1 and TRBJ1-2, with TRBD1 as a possible D gene (6 bases). Germline CDR1 is SGHRS and CDR2 is YFSETQ. The V and J ends lost 2 bases and 7 bases respectively, with 21 bases between them. The CDR3 runs to 16 residues. CDR3 DNA sequence: TGCGCCAGCAGCTTTAGTCAGGGGCCGCTACGGGTTGGCTACACCTTC. As protein: CASSFSQGPLRVGYTF. Full variable domain (remainder filled in from reference TRBV5-1 and TRBJ1-2): KAGVTQTPRYLIKTRGQQVTLSCSPISGHRSVSWYQQTPGQGLQFLFEYFSETQRNKGNFPGRFSGRQFSNSRSEMNVSTLELGDSALYLCASSFSQGPLRVGYTFGSGTRLTVV.

The rearrangement links TRBV20-1 to TRBJ1-5; the D is unclear. Trimming took 3 bases from V and 0 from J, leaving 6 bases between them. CDR1 is DFQATT, CDR2 SNEGSKA, per germline (reference sequence). The CDR3 is made up of 13 amino acids. CDR3 loop: CSASLSSNQPQHF. The DNA for the CDR3 is TGCAGTGCTAGTCTGAGTAGCAATCAGCCCCAGCATTTT.

The J gene is TRBJ2-5, the V gene TRBV28; 10 positions agree with TRBD1. The germline V gene has CDR1 MDHEN and CDR2 SYDVKM. The CDR3 has 15 residues. Trimming at V came to 6 bases and at J to 4 bases, leaving 8 bases not matched to a gene. For the CDR3, the DNA is TGTGCCAGCAGGAGGACAGGGGGTCAGAGAGAGACCCAGTACTTC. Amino acid sequence: CASRRTGGQRETQYF.

CDR3 DNA: TGTGCCAGCTCACCTCGGGACAGGAACTACGAGCAGTACTTC. Protein sequence: CASSPRDRNYEQYF. The V call is TRBV18, the J call TRBJ2-7; TRBD1 aligns across 8 bases. The ends lost 3 bases at V and 3 bases at J; junction bases unmatched: 4. CDR1 is KGHSH, CDR2 LQKENI, per germline. The CDR3 contains 14 residues.

The chain joins TRBV6-5 to TRBJ1-6, with D tentatively TRBD1 (6 bases). The CDR3 is 13 residues long. Trimming pared 7 bases from V and 11 bases from J, leaving 15 bases between. Per the germline V gene, CDR1 is MNHEY and CDR2 is SVGAGI. CDR3 nucleotide sequence: TGTGCCAGCACCTTACAGGGAGAAACACCCCTCCACTTT. This codes for CASTLQGETPLHF.

The rearrangement joins TRBV4-3 to TRBJ2-3; 8 bases fit TRBD2. The CDR3 has 16 amino acids. After removal of 0 bases from V and 4 bases from J, the junction contained 6 bases not matched to a gene. The germline CDR1 and CDR2 sequences are LGHNA and YSLEER. The DNA for the CDR3 is TGCGCCAGCAGCCAAGATCCCGGGAGGGCCGCAGATACGCAGTATTTT. Its translation is CASSQDPGRAADTQYF.

The V and J genes are TRBV6-5 and TRBJ1-2, with 9 bases matching TRBD1. V shed 4 bases, J shed 9 bases, and the junction held 6 bases outside the gene matches. This CDR3 region has 13 residues. Germline CDR1 reads MNHEY; CDR2 reads SVGAGI. For the CDR3, the DNA is TGTGCCAGCAGTTTGGGACAGGGTCGGAGCTACACCTTC. Translation gives CASSLGQGRSYTF.

V usage is TRBV10-3 and J usage is TRBJ2-2, with 11 bases aligning to TRBD1. The V gene's germline CDR1 is ENHRY and CDR2 SYGVKD. The CDR3 length is 16 residues. J gave up 2 bases and V 5 bases, and 4 bases lay outside the gene matches. CDR3 nucleotides: TGTGCCATCAGTACGGGACAGGGGGTCAACACCGGGGAGCTGTTTTTT. Its translation is CAISTGQGVNTGELFF.

The V call is TRBV12-3 or TRBV12-4, the J call TRBJ2-5, with D possibly matching TRBD1 (6 bases). V lost 6 bases and J lost 5, with 13 bases in between. CDR3 length: 13 amino acids. This chain's CDR3 is CASSHLDSETQYF. CDR3 nucleotide sequence: TGTGCCAGCAGCCACTTGGACAGCGAGACCCAGTACTTC.

The chain links TRBV2 to TRBJ1-6, with D hard to call. Trimming removed 6 bases from V and 13 bases from J, with 13 bases in between. The CDR3 has 12 residues. CDR1 SNHLY and CDR2 FYNNEI come from the germline V gene. The CDR3, as DNA: TGTGCCAGCAGCACAGACCTACCTCCCCTCCACTTT. Its translation: CASSTDLPPLHF.

This chain joins TRBV14 and TRBJ2-1, with 11 bases lining up with TRBD2. The CDR3 extends over 16 amino acids. CDR1 is SGHDN and CDR2 is FVKESK in the germline V gene. Germline trimming cut 0 bases from V and 7 bases from J; bases unmatched to any gene: 5. CDR3 in amino acids: CASSQDGTSGLNEQFF. CDR3 DNA sequence: TGTGCCAGCAGCCAAGATGGGACTAGCGGTTTAAATGAGCAGTTCTTC.

This sequence joins TRBV6-5 and TRBJ2-1; 8 bases are shared with TRBD1. CDR3 length equals 14 residues. J gave up 2 bases and V 7 bases, and 4 bases lay outside the gene matches. Germline V gene lookup returns CDR1 MNHEY and CDR2 SVGAGI. The CDR3 nucleotides read TGTGCCAGCAATAGACAGGGGCCCTACAATGAGCAGTTCTTC. Translation gives CASNRQGPYNEQFF.

This clone was found once. The chain combines TRBV3-1 (or the pseudogene TRBV3-2) with TRBJ2-5; tentatively, D is TRBD1 (5 bases). Germline loops: CDR1 LGHDT, CDR2 YNNKEL (reference sequence). Between the trimmed V and J ends, which lost 1 base and 6 bases, there was a span of 15 bases. This CDR3 contains 15 residues. CDR3 residues: CASSQGTIGAQTQYF. CDR3 bases: TGTGCCAGCAGCCAAGGTACTATTGGGGCTCAGACCCAGTACTTC.

The rearrangement uses TRBV10-3 and TRBJ2-2; 7 bases map to TRBD2. The CDR3 loop spans 19 amino acids. CDR1 is ENHRY and CDR2 is SYGVKD in the germline V gene. V dropped 3 bases and J dropped 5; count of bases not matched to a gene: 18. The CDR3 coding sequence is TGTGCCATCAGTGAACCCCGCGGTTCCCGGGGGGTCGTGACCGGGGAGCTGTTTTTT. This encodes CAISEPRGSRGVVTGELFF.

The table lists this clone with many counts. The chain has TRBV27 and TRBJ1-6; D remains ambiguous. Germline values: CDR1 MNHEY, CDR2 SMNVEV (reference sequence). This CDR3 has 14 amino acids. Deletions cut 5 bases from V and 9 bases from J, with 14 bases between. CDR3 nucleotide sequence: TGTGCCAGCAGTCCCCCTCCTCCCGGTTCACCCCTCCACTTT. It translates to CASSPPPPGSPLHF.

CDR3 nucleotide sequence: TGTGCCAGTGGCCACCTCGGGACAGTAAGCAATCAGCCCCAGCATTTT. This sequence encodes CASGHLGTVSNQPQHF. The gene calls are TRBV19 and TRBJ1-5; TRBD1 aligns across 7 bases. Germline CDR1 and CDR2: LNHDA and SQIVND (reference sequence). The CDR3 length is 16 residues. The junction had 11 bases not matched to a gene; V was cut back by 8 bases and J by 1 base.

V is TRBV5-3 and J is TRBJ2-7; 13 bases are a match to TRBD2. TRBV5-3 belongs to the ORF category, with a function that is uncertain. CDR3 length: 21 residues. Germline trimming cut 7 bases from V and 1 base from J; bases unmatched to any gene: 23. The CDR3 protein is CARQTSPGLAGEGPSSYEQYF. The CDR3 DNA reads as TGTGCCAGACAAACAAGCCCCGGACTAGCGGGAGAAGGTCCGAGTTCCTACGAGCAGTACTTC.

CDR3 loop: CASSSGNGYEQYF. The DNA of the CDR3 is TGTGCCAGCAGCTCGGGTAACGGCTACGAGCAGTACTTC. The chain recombines TRBV7-9 with TRBJ2-7; no reliable D call. The length of the CDR3 is 13 residues. Per germline, CDR1 SEHNR and CDR2 FQNEAQ (reference sequence). V dropped 4 bases and J dropped 3 bases, with 10 bases sitting between them.

This chain connects TRBV28 to TRBJ2-7; D is uncertain. V was trimmed by 6 bases and J by 2 bases, leaving 14 bases between them. The germline CDR1 and CDR2 sequences are MDHEN and SYDVKM. This CDR3 region has 14 residues. CDR3 residues: CASSPHQDTYEQYF. The CDR3 DNA sequence: TGTGCCAGCAGCCCACACCAAGATACCTACGAGCAGTACTTC. Full variable domain (rest looked up from reference TRBV28 and TRBJ2-7): DVKVTQSSRYLVKRTGEKVFLECVQDMDHENMFWYRQDPGLGLRLIYFSYDVKMKEKGDIPEGYSVSREKKERFSLILESASTNQTSMYLCASSPHQDTYEQYFGPGTRLTVT.